These T cell receptor beta chains were read from a single sample in a study of shared clonotypes between healthy human individuals. Produced via immunoSEQ multiplex PCR; TCRdb's table is partial and in-frame only. The sample yields approximately 530,000 clones, roughly 95% seen once. The material sequenced was naive CD4+ T cells sorted from blood. The receptors come from a woman aged 25 to 39 in good health. CDR3s include the opening cysteine and the closing phenylalanine or tryptophan. A D gene is named only where the DNA matches it firmly. The size field is filled for only some rows; it gives once, few, many or a size class.

>TRBD2|-|TRBV7-9|TRBJ2-1
TGTGCCAGCAGCTACACGGGACTAGCGGACAATGAGCAGTTCTTC
CASSYTGLADNEQFF
>TRBD1|-|TRBV15|TRBJ1-4
TGTGCCACCAGCAGAGGACAGGGCAATGAAAAACTGTTTTTT
CATSRGQGNEKLFF
>-|-|TRBV25-1|TRBJ1-1
TGTGCCAGCAGTGACCACGTGAACACTGAAGCTTTCTTT
CASSDHVNTEAFF
>TRBD1|once|TRBV5-4|TRBJ2-2
TGTGCCAGCAGTCCTGACAGGGGGGGCGGGCTGTCGGCCGGGGAGCTGTTTTTT
CASSPDRGGGLSAGELFF
>TRBD1|-|TRBV5-6|TRBJ1-5
TGTGCCAGCTCCAGGGGGCCTAGCAATCAGCCCCAGCATTTT
CASSRGPSNQPQHF
>TRBD1|-|TRBV30|TRBJ2-1
TGTGCCTGGGGGCCCGGGACAGCCTTACACAATGAGCAGTTCTTC
CAWGPGTALHNEQFF
>TRBD2|once|TRBV20-1|TRBJ2-1
TGCAGTGCGAGGGAGGGCGCTGAGCAGTTCTTC
CSAREGAEQFF
>-|-|TRBV5-1|TRBJ2-2
TGCGCCAGCAGCTTGGACAGTCTCACCGGGGAGCTGTTTTTT
CASSLDSLTGELFF
>-|few|TRBV28|TRBJ1-2
TGTGCCAGCAGTTTGCAGGGTATAGGCCATGGCTACACCTTC
CASSLQGIGHGYTF
>TRBD2|-|TRBV2|TRBJ2-5
TGTGCCAGCAGCGAACTAACCCTAGCACTAGCGGGAGCACTATACGAGACCCAGTACTTC
CASSELTLALAGALYETQYF
>-|-|TRBV2|TRBJ1-1
TGTGCCAGCAGTAGAACGGCAGAACACACTGAAGCTTTCTTT
CASSRTAEHTEAFF
>-|-|TRBV5-1|TRBJ2-1
TGCGCCAGCAGCGCCAGTATACTAGTTTACAATGAGCAGTTCTTC
CASSASILVYNEQFF
>TRBD1|-|TRBV18|TRBJ2-7
TGTGCCAGCTCAACCGGGACAGGGCGTTGGGGGGAGCAGTACTTC
CASSTGTGRWGEQYF
>-|-|TRBV28|TRBJ2-7
TGTGCCAGCAGTTTACGACAGGTTCCCCACGAGCAGTACTTC
CASSLRQVPHEQYF
>-|-|TRBV9|TRBJ2-2
TGTGCCAGCAGCGTAGGGCGGGGTTCGACCGGGGAGCTGTTTTTT
CASSVGRGSTGELFF
>-|-|TRBV10-2|TRBJ2-7
TGCGCCAGCAGGGGGGCTTTGGAGCAGTACTTC
CASRGALEQYF
>TRBD1|-|TRBV27|TRBJ1-4
TGTGCCAGCAGTTTTAACATACAAGCGACAGGGGGCGATGAAAAACTGTTTTTT
CASSFNIQATGGDEKLFF